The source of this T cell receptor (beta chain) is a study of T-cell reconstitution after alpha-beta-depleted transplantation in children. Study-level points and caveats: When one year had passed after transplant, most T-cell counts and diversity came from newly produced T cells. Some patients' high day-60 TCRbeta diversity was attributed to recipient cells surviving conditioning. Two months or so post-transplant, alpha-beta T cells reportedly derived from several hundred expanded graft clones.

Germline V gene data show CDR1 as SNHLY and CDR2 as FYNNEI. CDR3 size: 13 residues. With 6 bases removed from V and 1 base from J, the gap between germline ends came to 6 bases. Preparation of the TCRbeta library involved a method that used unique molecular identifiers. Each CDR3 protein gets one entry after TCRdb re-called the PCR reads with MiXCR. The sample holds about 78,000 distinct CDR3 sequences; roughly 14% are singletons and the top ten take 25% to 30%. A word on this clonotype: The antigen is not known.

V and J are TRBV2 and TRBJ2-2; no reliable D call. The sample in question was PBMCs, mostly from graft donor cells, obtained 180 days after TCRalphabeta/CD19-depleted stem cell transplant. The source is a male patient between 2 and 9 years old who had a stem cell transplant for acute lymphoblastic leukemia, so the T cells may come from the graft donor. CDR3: CASSAQNTGELFF. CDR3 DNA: TGTGCCAGCAGCGCCCAGAACACCGGGGAGCTGTTTTTT.